A single sample gave rise to the 27 T cell receptor beta chains below, sequenced in a study of T cells after somatic rescue of genetic block. Libraries were prepared by immunoSEQ multiplex PCR; TCRdb keeps only in-frame clonotypes and omits some of them. The sample has tens of thousands of clones; 75% to 90% are singletons. Sample: peripheral blood mononuclear cells (PBMCs). The source of these receptors is a woman under 30.

The chain joins TRBV10-3 to TRBJ1-1; perhaps TRBD1 as D (5 bases). Germline CDR1 ENHRY, CDR2 SYGVKD. The CDR3 consists of 12 residues. V was shortened by 9 bases and J by 4 bases, with 12 bases between the two germline ends. CDR3 bases: TGTGCCATTTACCGGGGCGGCACTGAAGCTTTCTTT. It codes for CAIYRGGTEAFF.

The chain is built from TRBV18 and TRBJ2-5, with D perhaps matching TRBD2 (5 bases). Germline loops: CDR1 KGHSH, CDR2 LQKENI. V was cut by 2 bases and J by 5 bases, with 6 bases left in between. The CDR3 spans 12 residues. The CDR3 spells CASSPREETQYF. The CDR3 DNA is TGTGCCAGCTCACCAAGGGAGGAGACCCAGTACTTC.

V and J are TRBV27 and TRBJ1-1, with TRBD1 matching 7 bases. J lost 1 base, V lost 6 bases, and 5 bases had no gene match. This CDR3 has 14 residues. Germline V CDR1 and CDR2: MNHEY, SMNVEV (reference sequence). This CDR3 reads CASRTGQRNTEAFF. The CDR3 region has the DNA TGTGCCAGCAGAACGGGACAGAGGAACACTGAAGCTTTCTTT.

The chain recombines TRBV28 with TRBJ1-2, with D unclear. The germline V and J ends were trimmed by 3 bases and 2 bases, with 4 bases remaining between them. CDR1 and CDR2 from the germline V gene are MDHEN and SYDVKM. The CDR3 is 12 residues long. In nucleotides, the CDR3 is TGTGCCAGCAGTTTTTCCAACTATGGCTACACCTTC. It codes for CASSFSNYGYTF.

V and J are TRBV19 and TRBJ1-1; D may be TRBD1 (5 bases). The CDR3 extends over 13 amino acids. The germline V gene has CDR1 LNHDA and CDR2 SQIVND (reference sequence). V lost 3 bases and J 6 bases, leaving 11 bases between the germline ends. The CDR3 loop reads CASSMGGRAEAFF. CDR3 coding DNA: TGTGCCAGTAGTATGGGGGGACGGGCTGAAGCTTTCTTT.

A few counts support this clone. The chain carries TRBV5-6 and TRBJ1-5; D ambiguous. The CDR3 length is 16 residues. Germline CDR1 reads SGHDT; CDR2 reads YYEEEE. Trimming took 4 bases from V and 5 from J, leaving 19 bases between them. This CDR3 reads CASSLRVSTLDQPQHF. In DNA form, the CDR3 reads TGTGCCAGCAGCCTCCGGGTCAGTACCTTGGATCAGCCCCAGCATTTT.

This chain uses TRBV28 with TRBJ2-7; 8 nucleotides align to TRBD2. Germline-derived CDR1 and CDR2 are MDHEN and SYDVKM. The V gene end was trimmed by 7 bases and the J gene end by 1 base; junction bases not matched to a gene: 9. The CDR3 is made up of 15 amino acids. CDR3 protein: CASKGSGLGSYEQYF. The CDR3 DNA reads TGTGCCAGCAAGGGTTCGGGACTAGGGTCCTACGAGCAGTACTTC.

The V call is TRBV5-8, the J call TRBJ2-7; D call uncertain. The germline V and J ends were trimmed by 6 bases and 6 bases, with 7 bases remaining between them. CDR3 length equals 10 residues. Germline lookup yields CDR1 SGHTS and CDR2 YDEGEE. CDR3: CASTSFEQYF. The CDR3 DNA sequence: TGTGCCAGCACCTCATTCGAGCAGTACTTC.

The V and J genes are TRBV6-5 and TRBJ2-7; D is perhaps TRBD1 or TRBD2 (5 bases each). CDR1 and CDR2 (germline): MNHEY, SVGAGI. V was clipped by 5 bases and J by 3 bases, with 17 bases between them. The CDR3 runs 15 residues. For the CDR3, the DNA is TGTGCCAGCAGTCCCGACCGGGACGGGGACTACGAGCAGTACTTC. This gives the protein CASSPDRDGDYEQYF.

The chain joins TRBV27 to TRBJ2-7, with a tentative D call TRBD1 (6 bases). Germline CDR1 is MNHEY and CDR2 is SMNVEV (reference sequence). Between the trimmed V and J ends, which lost 1 base and 0 bases, there was a span of 16 bases. The CDR3 consists of 17 residues. This chain's CDR3 is CASSLLATGLSSYEQYF. CDR3 sequence (DNA): TGTGCCAGCAGTTTATTGGCCACAGGGCTCTCCTCCTACGAGCAGTACTTC.

The table lists this clone with a few counts. This chain links TRBV6-1 with TRBJ1-1; D is unresolved. The germline V and J ends were trimmed by 6 bases and 1 base, with 12 bases remaining between them. Germline V CDR1 and CDR2: MNHNS, SASEGT. This CDR3 is built from 14 residues. CDR3 region: CASRPDGQNTEAFF. The CDR3 DNA reads TGTGCCAGCAGGCCCGACGGCCAGAACACTGAAGCTTTCTTT.

V gene TRBV6-5 combines with J gene TRBJ1-2; D is perhaps TRBD1 (6 bases). V lost 2 bases, J lost 9 bases, and 19 bases lay in between. Germline-derived CDR1 and CDR2 are MNHEY and SVGAGI. CDR3 length: 15 residues. Written as DNA, the CDR3 is TGTGCCAGCAGTTACCTCGGACAGCGGGGGGGCCGCTACACCTTC. Translating it yields CASSYLGQRGGRYTF.

V gene TRBV15 combines with J gene TRBJ2-7; 12 bases map to TRBD1. In germline, CDR1 is LNHNV, CDR2 YYDKDF (reference sequence). The CDR3 is 19 residues long. V dropped 0 bases and J dropped 5; count of bases not matched to a gene: 14. The CDR3 DNA is TGTGCCACCAGCAGAGAGCGACGGGACAGGGGGCGCCCCTTGGACGAGCAGTACTTC. It translates to CATSRERRDRGRPLDEQYF.

The V call is TRBV2, the J call TRBJ1-3; no clear D. Trimming removed 4 bases at V and 0 bases at J, with 1 base between. Germline loops: CDR1 SNHLY, CDR2 FYNNEI. This CDR3 has 12 amino acids. In DNA form, the CDR3 reads TGTGCCAGCAGTGCCTCTGGAAACACCATATATTTT. It yields the protein CASSASGNTIYF.

This chain joins TRBV19 and TRBJ2-1; no clear D. Trimming pared 5 bases from V and 6 bases from J, leaving 8 bases between. The V gene's germline CDR1 is LNHDA and CDR2 SQIVND (reference sequence). The CDR3 is 12 residues long. The CDR3 nucleotides are TGTGCCAGTAGTTTGTCCGGCAATGAGCAGTTCTTC. Translating gives CASSLSGNEQFF.

The chain combines TRBV7-9 with TRBJ1-2; D is perhaps TRBD1 (6 bases). Germline CDR1 and CDR2: SEHNR and FQNEAQ (reference sequence). This CDR3 has 13 residues. Trimming took 4 bases from V and 2 from J, leaving 8 bases between them. CDR3 in amino acids: CASSWTVNYGYTF. The CDR3 DNA reads as TGTGCCAGCAGCTGGACAGTAAACTATGGCTACACCTTC.

This rearrangement joins TRBV4-3 to TRBJ2-6; D gene unclear. V lost 6 bases and J 4 bases, leaving 10 bases between the germline ends. Germline CDR1 reads LGHNA; CDR2 reads YSLEER. The CDR3 is 14 residues long. The CDR3 DNA reads TGCGCCAGCAGTCTATTGAGCGGGGCCAACGTCCTGACTTTC. Translating it yields CASSLLSGANVLTF.

A single count supports this clone. This chain links TRBV2 with TRBJ2-7; D uncertain. The CDR3 length is 12 residues. Between the trimmed V and J ends, which lost 7 bases and 7 bases, there was a span of 14 bases. The germline gives CDR1 SNHLY, CDR2 FYNNEI. The CDR3 nucleotides read TGTGCCAGCAATCCCGTGGGGTCGGAGCAGTACTTC. Protein sequence: CASNPVGSEQYF.

The genes are TRBV5-1 and TRBJ2-6; 8 positions agree with TRBD1. The germline V gene has CDR1 SGHRS and CDR2 YFSETQ. V lost 3 bases, J lost 1 base, and 12 bases stayed unmatched. This CDR3 spans 19 amino acids. The CDR3 bases are TGCGCCAGCAGCTCGATGATCAGGGGGCTTGGGTCTGGGGCCAACGTCCTGACTTTC. It yields the protein CASSSMIRGLGSGANVLTF. The full variable domain, its missing parts supplied by reference TRBV5-1 and TRBJ2-6, is KAGVTQTPRYLIKTRGQQVTLSCSPISGHRSVSWYQQTPGQGLQFLFEYFSETQRNKGNFPGRFSGRQFSNSRSEMNVSTLELGDSALYLCASSSMIRGLGSGANVLTFGAGSRLTVL.

The chain joins TRBV30 to TRBJ1-3; D is perhaps TRBD1 (6 bases). The V and J ends lost 0 bases and 8 bases respectively, with 14 bases between them. Germline CDR1 is GTSNPN and CDR2 is SVGIG (reference sequence). This CDR3 comprises 14 residues. The CDR3 region is CAWSVTGRGDTIYF. The CDR3 DNA reads TGTGCCTGGAGTGTAACAGGGAGGGGAGACACCATATATTTT.

This clone was seen just once. The chain has TRBV11-3 and TRBJ2-1; D possibly corresponds to TRBD2 (5 bases). Looked up from germline, CDR1 is SGHNT and CDR2 is YENEEA. This CDR3 has 17 residues. V gave up 0 bases and J gave up 4 bases, with 16 bases separating them. CDR3 residues: CASSLEMVGNSYNEQFF. CDR3 nucleotides: TGTGCCAGCAGCTTAGAAATGGTCGGGAACTCATACAATGAGCAGTTCTTC.

This clone was detected only a few times. V gene TRBV27 combines with J gene TRBJ1-1, with a possible D match to TRBD1 (5 bases). In germline, CDR1 is MNHEY, CDR2 SMNVEV (reference sequence). The ends were cut back, 3 bases at V and 9 bases at J, with 8 bases in the middle. This CDR3 has 11 amino acids. CDR3 DNA: TGTGCCAGCAGTTTCCGGACACAAGCTTTCTTT. Its protein product is CASSFRTQAFF.

The CDR3 loop reads CATSRDSGGTQPQHF. The CDR3 nucleotides are TGTGCCACCAGCAGAGATAGTGGGGGCACTCAGCCCCAGCATTTT. The genes are TRBV15 and TRBJ1-5; a weak D match, TRBD1 (6 bases). This CDR3 is built from 15 residues. V was cut by 0 bases and J by 6 bases, with 12 bases left in between. Germline V gene lookup returns CDR1 LNHNV and CDR2 YYDKDF (reference sequence).

The chain has TRBV9 and TRBJ2-3, with TRBD2 matching 8 bases. Germline values: CDR1 SGDLS, CDR2 YYNGEE. V lost 3 bases to trimming and J lost 6 bases; unmatched junction nucleotides: 3. The length of the CDR3 is 13 residues. The CDR3 DNA sequence: TGTGCCAGCAGCGCGGGAGGGGGGGATACGCAGTATTTT. This translates into CASSAGGGDTQYF. The variable domain in full, completed from reference TRBV9 and TRBJ2-3, reads DSGVTQTPKHLITATGQRVTLRCSPRSGDLSVYWYQQSLDQGLQFLIQYYNGEERAKGNILERFSAQQFPDLHSELNLSSLELGDSALYFCASSAGGGDTQYFGPGTRLTVL.

The CDR3, as DNA: TGTGCCAGTAGTATTAGGGGGACATACCAAGAGACCCAGTACTTC. This sequence encodes CASSIRGTYQETQYF. The J gene is TRBJ2-5, the V gene TRBV19; TRBD1 is a possible D gene (6 bases). Germline CDR1 and CDR2: LNHDA and SQIVND (reference sequence). Trimming stripped 3 bases from V and 0 bases from J, with 11 bases between. The CDR3 length is 15 residues.

This clone was found once. The V and J genes are TRBV27 and TRBJ1-1, with 7 nucleotides matching TRBD1. V lost 6 bases to trimming and J lost 0 bases; unmatched junction nucleotides: 7. In germline, CDR1 is MNHEY, CDR2 SMNVEV (reference sequence). The CDR3 sequence is 15 residues long. The CDR3 bases are TGTGCCAGCAGCAACAGGGGTTGGTTGAACACTGAAGCTTTCTTT. This sequence encodes CASSNRGWLNTEAFF.

The chain uses TRBV15 and TRBJ2-2; maybe TRBD1 (5 bases). Trimming removed 2 bases from V and 4 bases from J, with 8 bases in between. This CDR3 is 14 amino acids long. Germline CDR1 reads LNHNV; CDR2 reads YYDKDF (reference sequence). CDR3 in amino acids: CATSRYRSTGELFF. CDR3 sequence (DNA): TGTGCCACCAGCAGATACAGGAGCACCGGGGAGCTGTTTTTT.